The 2 T cell receptor beta chains below all came from one sample that was sequenced in a study of blood T cells in healthy people across ages. Sample-barcoded 5' priming and a J-beta primer mix drove a second PCR of roughly 6 to 12 cycles. MiXCR, run by TCRdb on the 5' RACE reads, gives a single entry per CDR3 protein. The sample has around 800,000 distinct CDR3 sequences, approximately 24% seen once; the top ten hold 2.5% to 3.5%. The same sample was also studied in work on T cells of mothers and their children.

The sample consisted of blood. The receptors were sampled from a boy aged 10-17 years in good health.

The chain employs TRBV5-1 and TRBJ2-5; 14 positions match TRBD2. The tail of the sequence fits TRBJ2-1 better, so the J call may be wrong. Germline CDR1 reads SGHRS; CDR2 reads YFSETQ. This CDR3 is built from 17 residues. CDR3 coding DNA: TGCGCCAGCAGCATAGGACTAGCGGGGGGTCCTTACAATGAGCAGTTCTTC. Protein: CASSIGLAGGPYNEQFF.

The chain joins TRBV28 to TRBJ2-7, with D perhaps given as TRBD1 or TRBD2 (5 bases each). Trimming removed 4 bases from V and 1 base from J, with 11 bases in between. Looked up from germline, CDR1 is MDHEN and CDR2 is SYDVKM. The length of the CDR3 is 14 residues. CDR3 residues: CASSSPWGSYEQYF. CDR3 sequence (DNA): TGTGCCAGCAGTTCCCCATGGGGGTCCTACGAGCAGTACTTC.